This T cell receptor (beta chain) was retrieved from a study of regulatory T cells in long-lasting Graves disease. To make TCR beta libraries, researchers used iRepertoire HTBI primers and Arm-PCR of CDR3 regions. MiXCR, applied by TCRdb to the multiplex PCR reads, yields one record per CDR3 protein. The repertoire includes hundreds of thousands of distinct CDR3 sequences, roughly 15% of them detected once, and around 11% sits in the top ten. CDR1 LNHDA and CDR2 SQIVND come from the germline V gene (reference sequence). The J segment lost 7 bases and the V segment lost 5 bases, leaving 10 bases of the junction unmatched. The CDR3 extends over 16 amino acids. This clonotype was detected only a few times. As to time point: newly diagnosed GD, antithyroid drugs for less than 3 months. There was RNA extracted from PBMCs, and the TCR library was made from it. Another study also made use of these data, one on T cells in Graves' hyperthyroidism and ophthalmopathy.

The clonotype was recovered from a woman aged 25 to 39 with Graves disease. The specimen comprised peripheral blood mononuclear cells (PBMCs), sampled at new diagnosis, from a patient treated with antithyroid drugs. The chain recombines TRBV19 with TRBJ2-2, with 10 bases lining up with TRBD1. This CDR3 reads CASSLTGTGENGELFF. CDR3 nucleotide sequence: TGTGCCAGTAGTCTGACCGGGACAGGGGAGAACGGGGAGCTGTTTTTT.